The present T cell receptor (delta chain) was sequenced within a study of Vδ1+ human thymocytes. Overall study results and limits: In the thymus, TRG and TRD repertoires looked highly polyclonal with Gaussian CDR3 lengths.

In its sample, this clone was seen a few times. Its specificity is unknown. The CDR3 consists of 21 residues. CDR1 and CDR2 from the germline V gene are TSWWSYY and QGS. Trimming took off 2 bases at V and 0 bases at J, with 28 bases between the two ends. The template was reverse-transcribed extracted RNA. CDR3 amplicons came from multiplex PCR with pooled V-gene forward and constant-region reverse primers. TCRdb reapplied CATT to the multiplex PCR reads. The table lists 20,000 to 25,000 delta-chain clones, about 8% of them singletons. The TCR originated in a child less than two years old who had congenital heart surgery. The sample taken for sequencing was Vdelta1+ gamma-delta thymocytes from the thymus. Regarding subset: FACS-sorted CD3+ TCRalphabeta- TCRVdelta1+ TCRVdelta2- thymocytes. The rearrangement uses TRDV1 and TRDJ1; D is possibly TRDD3 (5 bases). The DNA of the CDR3 is TGTGCTCTTGGGGAATACCCACCACTATTCCCGAAGGGGAGCAACACCGATAAACTCATCTTT. Translation gives CALGEYPPLFPKGSNTDKLIF.